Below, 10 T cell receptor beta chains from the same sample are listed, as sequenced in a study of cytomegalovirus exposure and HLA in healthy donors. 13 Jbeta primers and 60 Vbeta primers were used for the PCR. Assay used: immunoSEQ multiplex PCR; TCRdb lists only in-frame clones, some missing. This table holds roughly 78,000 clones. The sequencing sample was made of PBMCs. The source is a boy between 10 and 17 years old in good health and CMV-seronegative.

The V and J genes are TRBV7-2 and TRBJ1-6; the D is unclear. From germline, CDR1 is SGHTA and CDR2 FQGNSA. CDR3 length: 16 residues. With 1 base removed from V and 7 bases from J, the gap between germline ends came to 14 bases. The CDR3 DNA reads TGTGCCAGCAGCTTAGAGGTCTACGGGAGAAATTCACCCCTCCACTTT. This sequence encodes CASSLEVYGRNSPLHF.

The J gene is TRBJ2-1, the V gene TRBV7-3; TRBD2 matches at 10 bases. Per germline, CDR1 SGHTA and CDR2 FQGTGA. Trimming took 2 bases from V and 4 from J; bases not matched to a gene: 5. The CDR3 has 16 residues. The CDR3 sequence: CASSLALAGAYNEQFF. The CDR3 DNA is TGTGCCAGCAGCTTAGCTCTAGCGGGGGCTTACAATGAGCAGTTCTTC.

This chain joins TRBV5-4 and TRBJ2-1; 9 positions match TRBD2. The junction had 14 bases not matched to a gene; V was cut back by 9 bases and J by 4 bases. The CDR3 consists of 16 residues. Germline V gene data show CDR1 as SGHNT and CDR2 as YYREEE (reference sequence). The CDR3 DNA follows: TGTGCCACCCGTGACCGCGGACTAGCGCTGTACAATGAGCAGTTCTTC. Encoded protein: CATRDRGLALYNEQFF.

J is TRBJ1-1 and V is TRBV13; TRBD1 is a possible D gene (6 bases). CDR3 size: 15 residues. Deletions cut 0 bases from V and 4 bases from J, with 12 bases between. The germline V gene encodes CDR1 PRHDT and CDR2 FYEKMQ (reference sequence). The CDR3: CASSLGLGGGTEAFF. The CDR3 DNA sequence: TGTGCCAGCAGCTTAGGCCTGGGAGGGGGCACTGAAGCTTTCTTT. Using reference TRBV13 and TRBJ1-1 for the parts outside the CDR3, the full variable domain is AAGVIQSPRHLIKEKRETATLKCYPIPRHDTVYWYQQGPGQDPQFLISFYEKMQSDKGSIPDRFSAQQFSDYHSELNMSSLELGDSALYFCASSLGLGGGTEAFFGQGTRLTVV.

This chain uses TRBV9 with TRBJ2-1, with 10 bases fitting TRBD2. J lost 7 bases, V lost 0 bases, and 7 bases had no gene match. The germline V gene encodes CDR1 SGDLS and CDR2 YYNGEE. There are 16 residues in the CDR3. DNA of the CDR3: TGTGCCAGCAGCGTAGGTAGCGGGGGGATAGGAAATGAGCAGTTCTTC. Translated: CASSVGSGGIGNEQFF.

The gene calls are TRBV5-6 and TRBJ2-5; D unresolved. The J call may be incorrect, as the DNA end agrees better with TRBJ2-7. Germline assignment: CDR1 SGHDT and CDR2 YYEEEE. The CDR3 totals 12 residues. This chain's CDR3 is CASSLYLYEQYF. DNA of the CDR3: TGTGCCAGCAGCTTGTACTTATACGAGCAGTACTTC.

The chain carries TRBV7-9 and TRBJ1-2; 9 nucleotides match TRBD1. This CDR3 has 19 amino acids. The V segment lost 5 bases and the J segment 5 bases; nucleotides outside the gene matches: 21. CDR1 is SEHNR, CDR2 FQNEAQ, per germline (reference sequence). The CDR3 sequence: CASSHYYWETGGSEYGYTF. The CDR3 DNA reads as TGTGCCAGCAGCCATTATTATTGGGAAACAGGGGGCTCGGAGTATGGCTACACCTTC.

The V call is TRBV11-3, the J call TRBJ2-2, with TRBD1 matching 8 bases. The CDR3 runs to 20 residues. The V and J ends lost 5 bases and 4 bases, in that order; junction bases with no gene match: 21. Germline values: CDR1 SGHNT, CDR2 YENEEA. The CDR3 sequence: CASSRQQIEDRAEGTGELFF. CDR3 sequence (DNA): TGTGCCAGCAGCCGACAGCAGATAGAGGACAGGGCTGAAGGCACCGGGGAGCTGTTTTTT.

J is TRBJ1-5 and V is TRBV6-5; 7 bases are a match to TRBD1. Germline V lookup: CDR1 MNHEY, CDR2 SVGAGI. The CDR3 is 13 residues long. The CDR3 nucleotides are TGTGCGACAGGGCGGGATAGCAATCAGCCCCAGCATTTT. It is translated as CATGRDSNQPQHF.

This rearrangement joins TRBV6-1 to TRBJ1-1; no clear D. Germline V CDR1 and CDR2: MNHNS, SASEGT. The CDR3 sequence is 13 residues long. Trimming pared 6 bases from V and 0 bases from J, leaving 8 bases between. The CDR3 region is CASRRGMNTEAFF. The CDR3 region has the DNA TGTGCCAGCAGGCGAGGGATGAACACTGAAGCTTTCTTT.